This TCR beta chain was recovered during a study of shared clonotypes between healthy human individuals. Worth noting for this clone: What it binds is unknown.

Method: immunoSEQ multiplex PCR; TCRdb's copy keeps in-frame clones and lacks some. The sample shows approximately 2,000,000 clones, just over 90% of them seen only once. Per germline, CDR1 SEHNR and CDR2 FQNEAQ (reference sequence). Germline trimming cut 3 bases from V and 3 bases from J; bases unmatched to any gene: 6. The CDR3 runs to 15 residues. CD45RO negativity and positive selection for CCR7 defined naive CD8 cells, a population that excluded terminally differentiated effector memory CD45RA+ cells. Points from the study as a whole: With a handful of donors compared, around 4.7% of naive CD4 clonotypes were shared. Clonotypes not shared had lower generation probabilities than those common to all four donors.

The sequence derives from a man between 18 and 35 years old in good health. Some clones in this sample may be carry-over from other donors' samples. Source material: naive CD8+ T cells from PBMCs. The chain couples TRBV7-9 to TRBJ2-7, with 9 nucleotides matching TRBD1. In DNA form, the CDR3 reads TGTGCCAGCAGCTTGCCTGGACAGGGGAACTACGAGCAGTACTTC. This sequence encodes CASSLPGQGNYEQYF.